These 8 T cell receptor beta chains were sequenced from one sample in a study of T-cell reconstitution after alpha-beta-depleted transplantation in children (dated by TCRdb to 2015 to 2016). Library preparation was by PCR. Sequencing was carried out with an Illumina HiSeq 2500. Molecular barcoding was employed in the preparation of TCR libraries, with unique molecular identifiers being used to normalize TCRbeta repertoire quantification. TCRdb trimmed the raw reads at Q25, called clones with MiXCR and kept productive beta chains. Each CDR3 protein appears once, grouped with its most common genes and DNA. For this sample there are 400,000 to 500,000 distinct CDR3 sequences; roughly 10% appear just once. Of the sample, roughly 5% is held by the ten largest clones. This specimen was PBMCs from the stem cell graft donor, taken from the stem cell graft. These receptors came from a human donor who donated a stem cell graft to a child with acute myeloid leukemia.

This clonotype was picked up many times. This chain links TRBV4-1 with TRBJ2-3, with D unclear. This CDR3 has 14 amino acids. Germline values: CDR1 MGHRA, CDR2 YSYEKL. V was shortened by 0 bases and J by 7 bases, with 11 bases between the two germline ends. CDR3 sequence reads: CASSQDAVLNTQYF. The CDR3 DNA sequence: TGCGCCAGCAGCCAAGACGCGGTTCTAAATACGCAGTATTTT.

The V gene is TRBV6-5, the J gene TRBJ2-3; D unclear. Germline CDR1 reads MNHEY; CDR2 reads SVGAGI. The CDR3 covers 14 residues. The ends were cut back, 4 bases at V and 5 bases at J, with 13 bases in the middle. CDR3: CASSFDWRGDTQYF. In DNA, the CDR3 is TGTGCCAGCAGTTTCGACTGGCGCGGAGATACGCAGTATTTT.

Only a few counts were recorded for this clonotype. CDR3 sequence reads: CASSLPGSSSYNEQFF. As DNA, the CDR3 is TGCGCCAGCAGCTTGCCGGGCTCCTCCTCCTACAATGAGCAGTTCTTC. The V gene is TRBV5-1, the J gene TRBJ2-1; no reliable D call. Trimming took off 1 base at V and 0 bases at J, with 11 bases between the two ends. Looked up from germline, CDR1 is SGHRS and CDR2 is YFSETQ. The CDR3 covers 16 residues.

This clonotype was seen more than once but under ten times. This sequence joins TRBV20-1 and TRBJ1-2, with no clear D. Germline V gene lookup returns CDR1 DFQATT and CDR2 SNEGSKA (reference sequence). The CDR3 loop spans 13 amino acids. The V end was cut by 6 bases, the J end by 0 bases, with 11 bases between. The DNA for the CDR3 is TGCAGTGCCTTGGGGATTTCTAACTATGGCTACACCTTC. Protein product: CSALGISNYGYTF.

The J gene is TRBJ1-2, the V gene TRBV20-1, with D hard to call. The germline V gene has CDR1 DFQATT and CDR2 SNEGSKA (reference sequence). CDR3 size: 14 residues. Trimming stripped 3 bases from V and 4 bases from J, with 15 bases between. CDR3 sequence: CSARASDVIYGYTF. The CDR3 bases are TGCAGTGCTAGGGCCTCAGACGTCATCTATGGCTACACCTTC.

This clonotype has just a few counts. V usage is TRBV5-1 and J usage is TRBJ2-3; 9 bases agree with TRBD2. Germline V gene lookup returns CDR1 SGHRS and CDR2 YFSETQ. Trimming removed 0 bases from V and 5 bases from J; junction bases left unmatched: 7. This CDR3 comprises 16 residues. This CDR3 reads CASSLEGGGAGDTQYF. The DNA for the CDR3 is TGCGCCAGCAGCTTGGAAGGCGGGGGGGCGGGAGATACGCAGTATTTT.

The CDR3 protein is CASSLALQRATKDTQYF. The CDR3 nucleotides read TGTGCCAGCAGCTTAGCGCTTCAGCGGGCCACTAAAGATACGCAGTATTTT. The genes are TRBV7-2 and TRBJ2-3; tentative D call: TRBD2 (6 bases). Germline-derived CDR1 and CDR2 are SGHTA and FQGNSA. The CDR3 runs to 17 residues. V lost 0 bases and J lost 5, with 18 bases in between. The full variable domain, rest sourced from reference TRBV7-2 and TRBJ2-3, is GAGVSQSPSNKVTEKGKDVELRCDPISGHTALYWYRQSLGQGLEFLIYFQGNSAPDKSGLPSDRFSAERTGGSVSTLTIQRTQQEDSAVYLCASSLALQRATKDTQYFGPGTRLTVL.

V usage is TRBV7-8 and J usage is TRBJ2-1, with 9 bases lining up with TRBD2. V lost 3 bases, J lost 0 bases, and 9 bases stayed unmatched. The germline gives CDR1 SGHVS, CDR2 FQNEAQ. The CDR3 covers 18 residues. The CDR3 sequence: CASSFRLAVTSSYNEQFF. The CDR3 bases are TGTGCCAGCAGCTTTAGACTAGCGGTTACTAGCTCCTACAATGAGCAGTTCTTC.